This T cell receptor beta chain was obtained from a study of T cells in Graves' hyperthyroidism and ophthalmopathy. Across the whole study: Peripheral blood was drawn at first diagnosis, prior to all treatment.

The germline CDR1 and CDR2 sequences are SGHRS and YFSETQ. Between the trimmed V and J ends, which lost 1 base and 0 bases, there was a span of 5 bases. This CDR3 is built from 13 residues. The study left out patients who had uncontrolled infection, other autoimmune disease, pregnancy or lactation. Using around 10 ml of fresh peripheral blood, PBMCs were prepared. It was RNA transcripts that yielded the amplified TCR beta CDR3 regions. The HTBI primer set was used in a first-round RT-PCR of the TCR CDR3. TCRdb re-called the multiplex PCR reads with MiXCR, one entry per CDR3 protein. Among 490,000 or so distinct CDR3 sequences listed, around 20% were seen once.

The chain is built from TRBV5-1 and TRBJ2-7; D is undetermined. The sequence was collected from a man aged 35 to 55 with Graves' ophthalmopathy. What was sequenced was blood. DNA of the CDR3: TGCGCCAGCAGCTTGATGAGCTCCTACGAGCAGTACTTC. Translated, it gives CASSLMSSYEQYF.